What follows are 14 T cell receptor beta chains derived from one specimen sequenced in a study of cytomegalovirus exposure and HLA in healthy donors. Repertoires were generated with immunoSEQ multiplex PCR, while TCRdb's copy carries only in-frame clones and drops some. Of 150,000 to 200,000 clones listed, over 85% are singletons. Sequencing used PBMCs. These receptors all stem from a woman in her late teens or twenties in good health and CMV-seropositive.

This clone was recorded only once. CDR3 sequence: CASRTSPGQGAEQYF. The DNA for the CDR3 is TGTGCCAGCAGAACCAGCCCGGGACAGGGGGCCGAGCAGTACTTC. The rearrangement joins TRBV6-6 to TRBJ2-7; 12 nucleotides match TRBD1. The germline CDR1 and CDR2 sequences are MNHNY and SVGAGI (reference sequence). V lost 6 bases, J lost 6 bases, and 9 bases stayed unmatched. This CDR3 is built from 15 residues.

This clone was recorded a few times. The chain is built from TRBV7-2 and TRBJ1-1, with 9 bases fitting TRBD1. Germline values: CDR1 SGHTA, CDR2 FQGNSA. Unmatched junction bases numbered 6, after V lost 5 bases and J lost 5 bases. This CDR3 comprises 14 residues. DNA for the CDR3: TGTGCCAGCAGCCTCCGGGACAGGGTTACTGAAGCTTTCTTT. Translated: CASSLRDRVTEAFF. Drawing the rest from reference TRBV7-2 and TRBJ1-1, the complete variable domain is GAGVSQSPSNKVTEKGKDVELRCDPISGHTALYWYRQSLGQGLEFLIYFQGNSAPDKSGLPSDRFSAERTGGSVSTLTIQRTQQEDSAVYLCASSLRDRVTEAFFGQGTRLTVV.

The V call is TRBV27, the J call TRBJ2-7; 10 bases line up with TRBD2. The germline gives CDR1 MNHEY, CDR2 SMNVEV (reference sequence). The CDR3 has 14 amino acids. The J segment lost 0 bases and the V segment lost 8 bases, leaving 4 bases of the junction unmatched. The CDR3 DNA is TGTGCCAGCCGGGGACTAGCGAGCTCCTACGAGCAGTACTTC. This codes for CASRGLASSYEQYF.

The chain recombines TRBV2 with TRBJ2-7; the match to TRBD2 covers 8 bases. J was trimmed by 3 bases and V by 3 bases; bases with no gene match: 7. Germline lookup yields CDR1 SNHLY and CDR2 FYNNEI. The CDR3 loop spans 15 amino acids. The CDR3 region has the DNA TGTGCCAGCAGTGACCCGGGACTAGGGGACTACGAGCAGTACTTC. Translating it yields CASSDPGLGDYEQYF. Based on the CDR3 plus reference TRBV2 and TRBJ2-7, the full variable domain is EPEVTQTPSHQVTQMGQEVILRCVPISNHLYFYWYRQILGQKVEFLVSFYNNEISEKSEIFDDQFSVERPDGSNFTLKIRSTKLEDSAMYFCASSDPGLGDYEQYFGPGTRLTVT.

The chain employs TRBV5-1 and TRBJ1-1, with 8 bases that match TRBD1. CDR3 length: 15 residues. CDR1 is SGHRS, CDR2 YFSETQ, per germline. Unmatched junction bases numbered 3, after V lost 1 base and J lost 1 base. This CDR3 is CASSLYGQGNTEAFF. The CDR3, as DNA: TGCGCCAGCAGCTTGTATGGACAGGGGAACACTGAAGCTTTCTTT.

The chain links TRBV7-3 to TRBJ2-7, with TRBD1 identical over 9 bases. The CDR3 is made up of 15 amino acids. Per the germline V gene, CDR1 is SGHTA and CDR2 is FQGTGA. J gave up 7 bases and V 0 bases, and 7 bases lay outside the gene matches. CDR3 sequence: CASSLTGTGSDEQYF. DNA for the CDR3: TGTGCCAGCAGCTTAACCGGGACAGGGAGTGATGAGCAGTACTTC.

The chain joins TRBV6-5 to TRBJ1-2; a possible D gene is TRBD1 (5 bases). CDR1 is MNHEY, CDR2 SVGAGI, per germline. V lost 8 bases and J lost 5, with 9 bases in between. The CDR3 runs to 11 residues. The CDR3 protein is CASGGSYGYTF. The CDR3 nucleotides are TGTGCCAGCGGGGGGAGTTATGGCTACACCTTC.

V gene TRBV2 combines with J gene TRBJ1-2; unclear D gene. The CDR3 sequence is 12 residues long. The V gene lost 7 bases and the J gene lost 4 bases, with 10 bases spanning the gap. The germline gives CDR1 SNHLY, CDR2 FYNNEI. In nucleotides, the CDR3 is TGTGCCAGCACTACGACTCTCTATGGCTACACCTTC. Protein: CASTTTLYGYTF.

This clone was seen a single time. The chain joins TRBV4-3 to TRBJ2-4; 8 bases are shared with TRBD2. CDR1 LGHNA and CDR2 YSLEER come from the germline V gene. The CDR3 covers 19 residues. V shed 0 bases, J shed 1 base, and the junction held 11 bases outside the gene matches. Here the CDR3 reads CASSQDHLSGSSAKNIQYF. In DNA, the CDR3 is TGCGCCAGCAGCCAAGACCACTTAAGCGGGAGTTCGGCCAAAAACATTCAGTACTTC.

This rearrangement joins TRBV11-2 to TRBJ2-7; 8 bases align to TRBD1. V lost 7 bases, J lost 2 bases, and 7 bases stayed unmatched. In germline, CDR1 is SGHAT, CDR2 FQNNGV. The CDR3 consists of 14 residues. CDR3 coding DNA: TGTGCCAGCACCCTGGACAGGGCTACCTACGAGCAGTACTTC. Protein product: CASTLDRATYEQYF.

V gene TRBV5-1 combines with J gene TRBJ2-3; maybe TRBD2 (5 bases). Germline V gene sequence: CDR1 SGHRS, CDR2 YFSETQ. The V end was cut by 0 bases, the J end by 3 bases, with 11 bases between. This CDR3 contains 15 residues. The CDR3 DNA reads TGCGCCAGCAGCTTGGTCATCGGGATTACAGATACGCAGTATTTT. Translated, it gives CASSLVIGITDTQYF.

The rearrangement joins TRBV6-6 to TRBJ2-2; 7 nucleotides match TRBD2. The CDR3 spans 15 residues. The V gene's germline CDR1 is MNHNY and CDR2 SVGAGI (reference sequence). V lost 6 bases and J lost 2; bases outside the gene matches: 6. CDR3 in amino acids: CASSPGTTNTGELFF. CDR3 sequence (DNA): TGTGCCAGCAGCCCCGGGACTACTAACACCGGGGAGCTGTTTTTT.

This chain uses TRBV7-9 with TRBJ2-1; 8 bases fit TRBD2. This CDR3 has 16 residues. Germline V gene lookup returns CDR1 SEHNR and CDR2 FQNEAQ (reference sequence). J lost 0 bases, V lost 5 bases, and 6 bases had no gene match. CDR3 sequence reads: CASSQISGSSYNEQFF. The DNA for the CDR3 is TGTGCCAGCAGCCAAATAAGCGGGAGCTCCTACAATGAGCAGTTCTTC.

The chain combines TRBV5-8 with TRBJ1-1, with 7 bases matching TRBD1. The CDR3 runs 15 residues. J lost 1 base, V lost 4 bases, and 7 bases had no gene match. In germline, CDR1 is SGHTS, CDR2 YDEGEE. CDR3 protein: CASSTGQHENTEAFF. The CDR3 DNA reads TGTGCCAGCAGCACGGGACAGCACGAGAACACTGAAGCTTTCTTT.